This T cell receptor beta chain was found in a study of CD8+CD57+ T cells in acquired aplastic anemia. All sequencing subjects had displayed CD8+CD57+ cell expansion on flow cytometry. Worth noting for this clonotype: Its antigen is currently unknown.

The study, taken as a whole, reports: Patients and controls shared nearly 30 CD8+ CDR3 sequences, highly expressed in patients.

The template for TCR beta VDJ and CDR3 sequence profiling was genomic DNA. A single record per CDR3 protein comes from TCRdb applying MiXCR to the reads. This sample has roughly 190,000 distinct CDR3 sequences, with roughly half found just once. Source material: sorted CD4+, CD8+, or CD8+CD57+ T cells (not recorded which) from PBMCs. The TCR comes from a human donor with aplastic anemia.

CDR3 DNA sequence: TGCGCCAGCACCGAGGGGAGGGCGGATACGCAGTATTTT. Its protein is CASTEGRADTQYF. The chain uses TRBV10-2 and TRBJ2-3; the match to TRBD2 covers 7 bases. Trimming took 7 bases from V and 6 from J; bases not matched to a gene: 7. The V gene's germline CDR1 is WSHSY and CDR2 SAAADI. The CDR3 length is 13 residues.